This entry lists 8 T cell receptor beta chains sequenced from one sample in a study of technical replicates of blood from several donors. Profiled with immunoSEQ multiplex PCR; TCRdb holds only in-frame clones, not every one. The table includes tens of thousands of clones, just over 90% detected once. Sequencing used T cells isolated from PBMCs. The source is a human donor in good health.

CDR3 in DNA: TGCAGCGTTGGGGCCAGCTCCTACGAGCAGTACTTC. This gives the protein CSVGASSYEQYF. The chain is built from TRBV29-1 and TRBJ2-7; D not certain. Trimming removed 4 bases at V and 0 bases at J, with 7 bases between. The CDR3 is 12 amino acids. Germline assignment: CDR1 SQVTM and CDR2 ANQGSEA.

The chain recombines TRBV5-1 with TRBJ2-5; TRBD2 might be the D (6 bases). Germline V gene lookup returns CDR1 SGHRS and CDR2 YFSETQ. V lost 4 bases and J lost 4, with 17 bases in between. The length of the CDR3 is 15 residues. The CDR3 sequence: CASSGYSSEGETQYF. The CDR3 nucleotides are TGCGCCAGCAGCGGGTATAGCTCGGAGGGAGAGACCCAGTACTTC.

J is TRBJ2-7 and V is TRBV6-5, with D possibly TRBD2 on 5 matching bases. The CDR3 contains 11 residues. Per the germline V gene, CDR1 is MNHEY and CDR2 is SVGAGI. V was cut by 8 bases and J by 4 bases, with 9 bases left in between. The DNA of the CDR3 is TGTGCCAGCCGAGGGTCTTACGAGCAGTACTTC. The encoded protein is CASRGSYEQYF.

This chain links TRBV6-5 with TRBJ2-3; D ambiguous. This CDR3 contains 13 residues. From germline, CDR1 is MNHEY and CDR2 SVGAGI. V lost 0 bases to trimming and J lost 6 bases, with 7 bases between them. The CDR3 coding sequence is TGTGCCAGCAGTTACTCACTCTGGGATACGCAGTATTTT. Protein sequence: CASSYSLWDTQYF.

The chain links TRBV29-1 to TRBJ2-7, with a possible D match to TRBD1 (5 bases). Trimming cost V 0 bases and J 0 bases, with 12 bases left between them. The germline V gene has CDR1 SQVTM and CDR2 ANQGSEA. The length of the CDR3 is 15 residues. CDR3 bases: TGCAGCGTTGAAGATAGGGCAGGGCCCTCCTACGAGCAGTACTTC. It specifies CSVEDRAGPSYEQYF.

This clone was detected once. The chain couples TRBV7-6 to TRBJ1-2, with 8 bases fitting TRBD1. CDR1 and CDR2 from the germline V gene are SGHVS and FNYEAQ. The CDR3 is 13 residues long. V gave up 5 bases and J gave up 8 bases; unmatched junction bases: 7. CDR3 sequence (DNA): TGTGCCAGCAGCCTACAGGGGGGTCGAGGCTACACCTTC. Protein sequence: CASSLQGGRGYTF.

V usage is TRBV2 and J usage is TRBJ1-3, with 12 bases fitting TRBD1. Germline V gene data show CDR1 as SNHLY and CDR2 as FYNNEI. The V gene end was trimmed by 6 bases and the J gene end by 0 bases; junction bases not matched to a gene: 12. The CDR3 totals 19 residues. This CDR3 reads CASSKGQGALFPSGNTIYF. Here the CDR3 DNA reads TGTGCCAGCAGCAAGGGACAGGGGGCCTTATTCCCCTCTGGAAACACCATATATTTT.

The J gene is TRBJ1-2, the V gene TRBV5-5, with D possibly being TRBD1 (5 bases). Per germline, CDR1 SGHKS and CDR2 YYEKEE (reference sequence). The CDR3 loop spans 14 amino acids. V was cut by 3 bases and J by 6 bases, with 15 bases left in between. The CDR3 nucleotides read TGTGCCAGCAGCTCGCCCGGGGGAGGGAATGGCTACACCTTC. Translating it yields CASSSPGGGNGYTF.